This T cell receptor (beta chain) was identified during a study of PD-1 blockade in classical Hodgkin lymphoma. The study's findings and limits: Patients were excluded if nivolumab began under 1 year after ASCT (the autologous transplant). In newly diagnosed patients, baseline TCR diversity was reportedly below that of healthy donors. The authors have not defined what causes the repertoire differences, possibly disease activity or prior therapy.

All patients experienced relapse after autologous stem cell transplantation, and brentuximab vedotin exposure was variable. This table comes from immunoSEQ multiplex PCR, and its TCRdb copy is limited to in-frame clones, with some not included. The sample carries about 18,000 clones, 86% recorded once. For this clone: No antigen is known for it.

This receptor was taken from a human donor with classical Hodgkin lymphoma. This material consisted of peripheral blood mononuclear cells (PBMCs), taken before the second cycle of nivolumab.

The CDR3 region is CASSLVPDTQYF. CDR3 sequence (DNA): TGTGCCAGCAGCTTAGTCCCAGATACGCAGTATTTT. The rearrangement joins TRBV7-8 to TRBJ2-3, with D uncertain. Germline V gene lookup returns CDR1 SGHVS and CDR2 FQNEAQ. V was pared by 1 base and J by 4 bases, with 3 bases between. The CDR3 spans 12 residues.